The 30 T cell receptor beta chains listed next were all sequenced from one sample in a study of T cell repertoires in cytomegalovirus infection (dated by TCRdb to between 2019 and 2020). The treatment or condition label corresponds to: in vitro stimulation with specific CMV peptide epitopes to enrich CMV-specific T cells. Sequenced using an Illumina HiSeq 1500. TCRdb redid the processing of the public reads, applying fastp at Q25 and MiXCR, and retained in-frame beta chains. Identical CDR3 protein sequences are pooled into one entry, listed with their most common genes and DNA. The sample data list approximately 220,000 distinct CDR3 sequences, and about 38% of these were observed just once. In total, the top ten clones hold about 60% of the sample. Their target antigens are unknown. The sample here was CD8+ T cells from cultured PBMCs, taken from culture after CMV antigen stimulation. These receptors all come from a human donor in good health (CMV status not recorded). Some clones in this sample may be carry-over from other donors' samples.

The gene calls are TRBV4-1 and TRBJ2-3; TRBD2 agrees at 7 bases. J was trimmed by 6 bases and V by 2 bases; bases with no gene match: 5. The CDR3 has 14 amino acids. Germline V lookup: CDR1 MGHRA, CDR2 YSYEKL. CDR3 residues: CASSQPAGADTQYF. DNA for the CDR3: TGCGCCAGCAGCCAACCGGCGGGAGCTGATACGCAGTATTTT.

In this sample, this clonotype turned up many times. The chain carries TRBV7-9 and TRBJ1-1; 10 bases are a match to TRBD1. With 5 bases clipped from V and 7 bases from J, the junction kept 13 bases outside the gene matches. CDR1 is SEHNR, CDR2 FQNEAQ, per germline (reference sequence). This CDR3 contains 16 residues. Here the CDR3 reads CASSAGQGRESVEAFF. The CDR3 region has the DNA TGTGCCAGCAGCGCGGGACAGGGGAGGGAGTCGGTTGAAGCTTTCTTT.

This chain links TRBV25-1 with TRBJ1-6; 9 bases fit TRBD1. Germline CDR1 is MGHDK and CDR2 is SYGVNS. This CDR3 contains 15 residues. V lost 3 bases and J lost 8; bases outside the gene matches: 5. CDR3: CASSDPGTGHSPLHF. The CDR3 DNA reads TGTGCCAGCAGTGACCCGGGGACAGGGCATTCACCCCTCCACTTT. The full variable domain, completed using reference TRBV25-1 and TRBJ1-6, is EADIYQTPRYLVIGTGKKITLECSQTMGHDKMYWYQQDPGMELHLIHYSYGVNSTEKGDLSSESTVSRIRTEHFPLTLESARPSHTSQYLCASSDPGTGHSPLHFGNGTRLTVT.

The table lists this clonotype with a few counts. The chain links TRBV27 to TRBJ2-5; a possible D gene is TRBD2 (5 bases). In germline, CDR1 is MNHEY, CDR2 SMNVEV (reference sequence). The CDR3 consists of 13 residues. V lost 5 bases, J lost 3 bases, and 10 bases lay in between. The CDR3 nucleotides read TGTGCCAGCAGTCTTAGGACTGAAGAGACCCAGTACTTC. This sequence encodes CASSLRTEETQYF.

The V gene is TRBV4-1, the J gene TRBJ1-5; D possibly corresponds to TRBD1 (6 bases). There are 14 residues in the CDR3. The V end lost 3 bases, the J end lost 7 bases, and 13 bases lay between the germline ends. The germline V gene encodes CDR1 MGHRA and CDR2 YSYEKL. CDR3 sequence reads: CASSQVPQGQPQHF. CDR3 nucleotides: TGCGCCAGCAGCCAGGTACCTCAGGGGCAGCCCCAGCATTTT.

This clonotype was seen only a few times. The rearrangement links TRBV11-2 to TRBJ2-3; the D gene is possibly TRBD2 (5 bases). Trimming removed 4 bases from V and 3 bases from J, with 11 bases in between. The CDR3 runs 14 residues. Looked up from germline, CDR1 is SGHAT and CDR2 is FQNNGV. The CDR3 DNA follows: TGTGCCAGCAGCTCCGGACGGGGTACAGATACGCAGTATTTT. It codes for CASSSGRGTDTQYF. The variable domain in full, completed from reference TRBV11-2 and TRBJ2-3, reads EAGVAQSPRYKIIEKRQSVAFWCNPISGHATLYWYQQILGQGPKLLIQFQNNGVVDDSQLPKDRFSAERLKGVDSTLKIQPAKLEDSAVYLCASSSGRGTDTQYFGPGTRLTVL.

The chain is built from TRBV7-3 and TRBJ2-1; 9 bases align to TRBD2. Trimming cost V 2 bases and J 9 bases; bases outside gene matches: 17. The CDR3 has 18 residues. Germline V gene lookup returns CDR1 SGHTA and CDR2 FQGTGA. CDR3 sequence reads: CASSLQGPWTSVGGEQFF. CDR3 nucleotides: TGTGCCAGCAGCTTACAGGGACCGTGGACTAGCGTGGGTGGTGAGCAGTTCTTC.

The chain carries TRBV29-1 and TRBJ2-5, with 15 bases matching TRBD2. Germline V gives CDR1 SQVTM, CDR2 ANQGSEA. J was trimmed by 4 bases and V by 7 bases; bases with no gene match: 10. The CDR3 runs 16 residues. This CDR3 is CSAWTSGRGARETQYF. The CDR3 DNA sequence: TGCAGCGCCTGGACTAGCGGGAGGGGGGCGAGAGAGACCCAGTACTTC.

This chain connects TRBV4-2 to TRBJ1-5, with D unresolved. The V gene lost 0 bases and the J gene lost 0 bases, with 15 bases spanning the gap. The CDR3 is 18 residues long. Per the germline V gene, CDR1 is LGHNA and CDR2 is YNFKEQ. DNA for the CDR3: TGTGCCAGCAGCCAAGAAATCTTCCCATTGGGTAGCAATCAGCCCCAGCATTTT. Translated, it gives CASSQEIFPLGSNQPQHF.

This clonotype was found a few times. The rearrangement links TRBV5-6 to TRBJ2-1; D is possibly TRBD1 (6 bases). The CDR3 totals 13 residues. Germline V lookup: CDR1 SGHDT, CDR2 YYEEEE. The V end was cut by 2 bases, the J end by 10 bases, with 13 bases between. The CDR3 region has the DNA TGTGCCAGCAGCTTAGGGGGACCCAGGGAGCAGTTCTTC. Its protein product is CASSLGGPREQFF. The variable domain in full, completed from reference TRBV5-6 and TRBJ2-1, reads DAGVTQSPTHLIKTRGQQVTLRCSPKSGHDTVSWYQQALGQGPQFIFQYYEEEERQRGNFPDRFSGHQFPNYSSELNVNALLLGDSALYLCASSLGGPREQFFGPGTRLTVL.

This clonotype was found many times. This chain uses TRBV7-9 with TRBJ1-1; maybe TRBD1 (5 bases). This CDR3 region has 13 residues. Germline lookup yields CDR1 SEHNR and CDR2 FQNEAQ (reference sequence). V gave up 5 bases and J gave up 2 bases, with 9 bases separating them. The CDR3 sequence is CASSRGTNTEAFF. Written as DNA, the CDR3 is TGTGCCAGCAGCCGGGGGACTAACACTGAAGCTTTCTTT. The full variable domain, its missing parts supplied by reference TRBV7-9 and TRBJ1-1, is DTGVSQNPRHKITKRGQNVTFRCDPISEHNRLYWYRQTLGQGPEFLTYFQNEAQLEKSRLLSDRFSAERPKGSFSTLEIQRTEQGDSAMYLCASSRGTNTEAFFGQGTRLTVV.

This clonotype was counted only a few times. The V gene is TRBV28, the J gene TRBJ1-5; no definite D call. Trimming took 6 bases from V and 5 from J, leaving 14 bases between them. The CDR3 totals 14 residues. From germline, CDR1 is MDHEN and CDR2 SYDVKM. As DNA, the CDR3 is TGTGCCAGCAGCTCGGTCCGGGGTCATCAGCCCCAGCATTTT. Translating it yields CASSSVRGHQPQHF.

The rearrangement uses TRBV7-6 and TRBJ1-1, with D possibly TRBD1 on 5 matching bases. Trimming took 5 bases from V and 1 from J, leaving 11 bases between them. The germline V gene encodes CDR1 SGHVS and CDR2 FNYEAQ. The CDR3 length is 14 residues. This chain's CDR3 is CASSPPRANTEAFF. The DNA for the CDR3 is TGTGCCAGCAGCCCCCCCAGGGCGAACACTGAAGCTTTCTTT.

This CDR3 reads CASSPPGTGNTGELFF. The CDR3 coding sequence is TGTGCCAGCAGCCCCCCCGGGACGGGGAACACCGGGGAGCTGTTTTTT. The J gene is TRBJ2-2, the V gene TRBV7-9; D may be TRBD1 or TRBD2 (5 bases each). The CDR3 is made up of 16 amino acids. Germline loops: CDR1 SEHNR, CDR2 FQNEAQ (reference sequence). V was shortened by 5 bases and J by 1 base, with 14 bases between the two germline ends. Full variable domain (outside the CDR3, taken from reference TRBV7-9 and TRBJ2-2): DTGVSQNPRHKITKRGQNVTFRCDPISEHNRLYWYRQTLGQGPEFLTYFQNEAQLEKSRLLSDRFSAERPKGSFSTLEIQRTEQGDSAMYLCASSPPGTGNTGELFFGEGSRLTVL.

This rearrangement joins TRBV7-8 to TRBJ1-6; D ambiguous. Germline V lookup: CDR1 SGHVS, CDR2 FQNEAQ. V gave up 5 bases and J gave up 1 base, with 15 bases separating them. The CDR3 has 17 residues. This CDR3 reads CASSPSGVGSYNSPLHF. CDR3 sequence (DNA): TGTGCCAGCAGCCCATCCGGAGTGGGGTCCTATAATTCACCCCTCCACTTT.

This clonotype was observed at least ten times. This CDR3 reads CASTGRRDGSTDTQYF. CDR3 DNA: TGTGCCAGCACCGGAAGGCGGGACGGAAGCACAGATACGCAGTATTTT. The chain joins TRBV6-2 or TRBV6-3 to TRBJ2-3, with D tentatively TRBD2 (6 bases). This CDR3 has 16 amino acids. V was shortened by 7 bases and J by 0 bases, with 17 bases between the two germline ends. Germline V gene data show CDR1 as MNHEY and CDR2 as SVGEGT.

The J gene is TRBJ1-2, the V gene TRBV29-1, with no clear D. Trimming pared 7 bases from V and 5 bases from J, leaving 23 bases between. CDR3 length: 15 residues. Germline V gene sequence: CDR1 SQVTM, CDR2 ANQGSEA. The CDR3 DNA sequence: TGCAGCGCTGGGGTTAGAGACCGAGAAGTGTATGGCTACACCTTC. Its translation is CSAGVRDREVYGYTF.

The chain carries TRBV11-2 and TRBJ2-1; 13 bases are shared with TRBD2. CDR1 SGHAT and CDR2 FQNNGV come from the germline V gene. After removal of 8 bases from V and 8 bases from J, the junction contained 18 bases not matched to a gene. The CDR3 is 18 amino acids. DNA of the CDR3: TGTGCCAGCGCCCCGGGGACTAGCGGGGCCATATATGGTCATGAGCAGTTCTTC. It yields the protein CASAPGTSGAIYGHEQFF.

This clonotype has more than one count but fewer than ten. The chain employs TRBV25-1 and TRBJ2-6; D not certain. The CDR3 totals 16 residues. V was shortened by 1 base and J by 3 bases, with 10 bases between the two germline ends. CDR1 and CDR2 from the germline V gene are MGHDK and SYGVNS. In DNA, the CDR3 is TGTGCCAGCAGTGAATCCCCAGGTGGTGGGGCCAACGTCCTGACTTTC. Protein sequence: CASSESPGGGANVLTF.

CDR3 protein: CAATGTDEYTEAFF. The CDR3 coding sequence is TGTGCCGCAACCGGGACGGATGAGTACACTGAAGCTTTCTTT. The J gene is TRBJ1-1, the V gene TRBV28; TRBD1 might be the D (5 bases). The CDR3 length is 14 residues. V was cut by 11 bases and J by 3 bases, with 19 bases left in between. The germline CDR1 and CDR2 sequences are MDHEN and SYDVKM.

This clonotype was picked up a small number of times. The V and J genes are TRBV7-9 and TRBJ2-1; 11 nucleotides match TRBD2. V lost 2 bases and J lost 5; bases outside the gene matches: 8. The CDR3 is 17 residues long. CDR1 is SEHNR, CDR2 FQNEAQ, per germline (reference sequence). The DNA of the CDR3 is TGTGCCAGCAGCTTAAGACTAGCGGGGTTACTCGACAATGAGCAGTTCTTC. Its translation: CASSLRLAGLLDNEQFF.

This clonotype was recorded a few times. This chain connects TRBV7-6 to TRBJ2-2, with 9 bases identical to TRBD2. The CDR3 is 15 amino acids. Germline CDR1 is SGHVS and CDR2 is FNYEAQ. The ends lost 5 bases at V and 5 bases at J; junction bases unmatched: 6. CDR3 nucleotides: TGTGCCAGCAGCCAGCCGGGACTAGCTACCGGGGAGCTGTTTTTT. This codes for CASSQPGLATGELFF.

This clonotype was counted a single time. The rearrangement joins TRBV5-1 to TRBJ2-1, with TRBD2 matching over 14 bases. The CDR3 is 15 amino acids. After removal of 4 bases from V and 9 bases from J, the junction contained 6 bases not matched to a gene. Germline V gene sequence: CDR1 SGHRS, CDR2 YFSETQ. The CDR3 nucleotides are TGCGCCAGCAGCCCAAGACTAGCGGGGGGGATTGAGCAGTTCTTC. Encoded protein: CASSPRLAGGIEQFF. Looking up the rest from reference TRBV5-1 and TRBJ2-1 gives the full variable domain: KAGVTQTPRYLIKTRGQQVTLSCSPISGHRSVSWYQQTPGQGLQFLFEYFSETQRNKGNFPGRFSGRQFSNSRSEMNVSTLELGDSALYLCASSPRLAGGIEQFFGPGTRLTVL.

The table lists this clonotype with a few counts. The chain uses TRBV5-6 and TRBJ2-2; D is unresolved. Trimming pared 5 bases from V and 0 bases from J, leaving 5 bases between. Per germline, CDR1 SGHDT and CDR2 YYEEEE. The CDR3 runs 13 residues. CDR3 sequence reads: CASREPNTGELFF. In DNA form, the CDR3 reads TGTGCCAGCAGAGAACCGAACACCGGGGAGCTGTTTTTT.

V usage is TRBV11-2 and J usage is TRBJ1-1, with D perhaps matching TRBD1 (5 bases). Germline loops: CDR1 SGHAT, CDR2 FQNNGV. The ends were cut back, 2 bases at V and 2 bases at J, with 9 bases in the middle. The CDR3 is made up of 14 amino acids. The CDR3 region is CASSLWDPNTEAFF. CDR3 in DNA: TGTGCCAGCAGCTTATGGGACCCTAACACTGAAGCTTTCTTT.

The table lists this clonotype with a few counts. This chain connects TRBV27 to TRBJ2-3, with TRBD2 identical over 8 bases. This CDR3 spans 18 amino acids. In germline, CDR1 is MNHEY, CDR2 SMNVEV (reference sequence). J was trimmed by 0 bases and V by 4 bases; bases with no gene match: 12. The CDR3 loop is CASSSAPLSGGSTDTQYF. CDR3 sequence (DNA): TGTGCCAGCAGTTCCGCCCCCCTCAGCGGGGGCAGCACAGATACGCAGTATTTT.

The table lists this clonotype with a few counts. The chain joins TRBV10-3 to TRBJ2-7, with 8 bases fitting TRBD2. CDR3 size: 13 residues. The junction had 7 bases not matched to a gene; V was cut back by 7 bases and J by 5 bases. Germline CDR1 and CDR2: ENHRY and SYGVKD. The CDR3 reads CAIKTTSAHEQYF. The CDR3 DNA sequence: TGTGCCATCAAGACGACTAGCGCCCACGAGCAGTACTTC.

The rearrangement joins TRBV19 to TRBJ1-4, with D uncertain. The CDR3 is made up of 16 amino acids. V gave up 2 bases and J gave up 0 bases, with 10 bases separating them. Germline lookup yields CDR1 LNHDA and CDR2 SQIVND (reference sequence). The DNA for the CDR3 is TGTGCCAGTAGTATATACCCGATGGCAACTAATGAAAAACTGTTTTTT. Translating gives CASSIYPMATNEKLFF.

The chain employs TRBV5-6 and TRBJ2-5, with a tentative D call TRBD1 (5 bases). With 0 bases removed from V and 1 base from J, the gap between germline ends came to 10 bases. The germline gives CDR1 SGHDT, CDR2 YYEEEE. This CDR3 has 15 residues. The CDR3 coding sequence is TGTGCCAGCAGCTTGGTACAGGCTCGCCAAGAGACCCAGTACTTC. This encodes CASSLVQARQETQYF.

This clonotype was recorded at least ten times. CDR3 sequence: CASSLGDGYSNQPQHF. In DNA form, the CDR3 reads TGTGCCAGCAGCTTAGGGGACGGTTATAGCAATCAGCCCCAGCATTTT. This chain connects TRBV7-2 to TRBJ1-5, with D possibly being TRBD1 (5 bases). Germline-derived CDR1 and CDR2 are SGHTA and FQGNSA. This CDR3 region has 16 residues. Trimming took 1 base from V and 0 from J, leaving 10 bases between them.